The 20 T cell receptor beta chains presented below share a single source sample, sequenced in a study of cytomegalovirus exposure and HLA in healthy donors. The PCR was carried out with 60 Vbeta primers and 13 Jbeta primers. The table came from immunoSEQ multiplex PCR; TCRdb's copy has only in-frame clones and leaves some out. This sample has under 200,000 clones, with about 75% found just once. Material for sequencing was PBMCs. The receptor source for this set is a man between 18 and 35 years old in good health and CMV-seronegative.

This clone was recorded a few times. V and J are TRBV11-2 and TRBJ2-1; D remains ambiguous. V lost 0 bases to trimming and J lost 7 bases, with 13 bases between them. Germline lookup yields CDR1 SGHAT and CDR2 FQNNGV. This CDR3 has 15 residues. The CDR3 loop is CASSLDQVNTNEQFF. For the CDR3, the DNA is TGTGCCAGCAGCTTAGATCAGGTTAACACTAATGAGCAGTTCTTC.

This sequence joins TRBV2 and TRBJ1-1; the D gene is possibly TRBD1 (6 bases). This CDR3 has 14 amino acids. V lost 6 bases to trimming and J lost 0 bases, with 11 bases between them. Germline values: CDR1 SNHLY, CDR2 FYNNEI. In nucleotides, the CDR3 is TGTGCCAGCAGCCTACAGGGACTGAACACTGAAGCTTTCTTT. It codes for CASSLQGLNTEAFF.

Of note for this clone: This sample includes further DNA sequences coding for the same CDR3. This rearrangement joins TRBV18 to TRBJ2-3; tentatively, D is TRBD2 (6 bases). The CDR3 spans 16 residues. The V end lost 3 bases, the J end lost 2 bases, and 15 bases lay between the germline ends. CDR1 and CDR2 (germline): KGHSH, LQKENI. The CDR3 sequence is CASSPGLRGNTDTQYF. The CDR3, as DNA: TGTGCCAGCTCACCCGGACTACGGGGAAACACAGATACGCAGTATTTT.

V and J are TRBV13 and TRBJ1-4; tentative D call: TRBD1 (5 bases). This CDR3 region has 15 residues. V lost 4 bases and J 8 bases, leaving 17 bases between the germline ends. CDR1 and CDR2 from the germline V gene are PRHDT and FYEKMQ (reference sequence). CDR3 sequence (DNA): TGTGCCAGCAGCTCCCAGACGGGGGGAGGGGAAAAACTGTTTTTT. Encoded protein: CASSSQTGGGEKLFF.

V gene TRBV14 combines with J gene TRBJ2-2; unclear D gene. Germline lookup yields CDR1 SGHDN and CDR2 FVKESK. V lost 0 bases to trimming and J lost 5 bases, with 13 bases between them. The CDR3 extends over 16 amino acids. The chain's CDR3 is CASSQEHPRVTGELFF. In DNA, the CDR3 is TGTGCCAGCAGCCAAGAGCACCCGCGAGTTACCGGGGAGCTGTTTTTT.

DNA for the CDR3: TGCGCCCGAGTCTACGAGCAGTACTTC. The encoded protein is CARVYEQYF. The chain has TRBV23-1 and TRBJ2-7, with no clear D. TRBV23-1 carries the ORF label, with uncertain function. The length of the CDR3 is 9 residues. Trimming shortened V by 11 bases and J by 3 bases, and 5 bases separated the two germline ends.

The CDR3 nucleotides are TGTGCCAGCAGCTTAGTTGCGTCTGCGAACACCGGGGAGCTGTTTTTT. Encoded protein: CASSLVASANTGELFF. V gene TRBV7-2 combines with J gene TRBJ2-2; D remains unclear. The CDR3 spans 16 residues. In germline, CDR1 is SGHTA, CDR2 FQGNSA. V lost 1 base and J 0 bases, leaving 9 bases between the germline ends. Variable domain in full (rest from reference TRBV7-2 and TRBJ2-2): GAGVSQSPSNKVTEKGKDVELRCDPISGHTALYWYRQSLGQGLEFLIYFQGNSAPDKSGLPSDRFSAERTGGSVSTLTIQRTQQEDSAVYLCASSLVASANTGELFFGEGSRLTVL.

The chain carries TRBV4-3 and TRBJ2-1; D not certain. Trimming took 0 bases from V and 6 from J, leaving 15 bases between them. Germline assignment: CDR1 LGHNA and CDR2 YSLEER. The CDR3 runs to 16 residues. In DNA, the CDR3 is TGCGCCAGCAGCCAAGATTCGGCAACTGGGCGCAATGAGCAGTTCTTC. Translated, it gives CASSQDSATGRNEQFF.

J is TRBJ1-3 and V is TRBV19, with 9 bases aligning to TRBD1. Germline lookup yields CDR1 LNHDA and CDR2 SQIVND (reference sequence). The CDR3 runs 15 residues. Trimming cost V 5 bases and J 6 bases; bases outside gene matches: 8. In DNA form, the CDR3 reads TGTGCCAGTAGTGCTTGGGACAGGGTTGAAAACACCATATATTTT. It yields the protein CASSAWDRVENTIYF.

The gene calls are TRBV2 and TRBJ1-2; D may be TRBD1 (5 bases). This CDR3 has 12 amino acids. Germline CDR1 is SNHLY and CDR2 is FYNNEI. Trimming took off 5 bases at V and 5 bases at J, with 9 bases between the two ends. The CDR3 here is CASSPDTYGYTF. The CDR3 DNA reads TGTGCCAGCAGTCCGGACACTTATGGCTACACCTTC.

The V gene is TRBV7-2, the J gene TRBJ2-7; TRBD1 agrees at 7 bases. The CDR3 is 13 residues long. Trimming removed 5 bases from V and 4 bases from J; junction bases left unmatched: 5. Germline values: CDR1 SGHTA, CDR2 FQGNSA. The CDR3 DNA is TGTGCCAGCAGCCGGGACAGCTATTACGAGCAGTACTTC. It codes for CASSRDSYYEQYF.

A few counts support this clone. CDR3 region: CASSDSNAHQPQHF. In nucleotides, the CDR3 is TGTGCCAGTTCAGACTCGAATGCGCATCAGCCCCAGCATTTT. The J gene is TRBJ1-5, the V gene TRBV19, with D unclear. This CDR3 contains 14 residues. Germline CDR1 reads LNHDA; CDR2 reads SQIVND (reference sequence). Trimming removed 8 bases from V and 5 bases from J, with 16 bases in between.

The V and J genes are TRBV4-3 and TRBJ1-1; TRBD1 might be the D (5 bases). Trimming removed 2 bases from V and 3 bases from J, with 10 bases in between. The CDR3 is 14 residues long. CDR1 LGHNA and CDR2 YSLEER come from the germline V gene. This CDR3 reads CASSQYAGHTEAFF. CDR3 DNA: TGCGCCAGCAGCCAATACGCAGGGCACACTGAAGCTTTCTTT.

The CDR3 DNA is TGTGCCAGCAGCTTAACAGGGACCTATGGCTACACCTTC. It codes for CASSLTGTYGYTF. The rearrangement links TRBV7-9 to TRBJ1-2; D is perhaps TRBD1 (6 bases). Germline loops: CDR1 SEHNR, CDR2 FQNEAQ (reference sequence). V lost 2 bases, J lost 4 bases, and 8 bases lay in between. CDR3 size: 13 residues.

The chain is built from TRBV4-3 and TRBJ2-6, with TRBD2 matching 7 bases. Germline V gives CDR1 LGHNA, CDR2 YSLEER. V lost 3 bases, J lost 0 bases, and 2 bases stayed unmatched. The CDR3 sequence is 16 residues long. The CDR3 region is CASSQSGGSGANVLTF. The CDR3 DNA follows: TGCGCCAGCAGCCAGTCGGGGGGCTCTGGGGCCAACGTCCTGACTTTC.

Regarding this clone: The germline gene is not matched at one end of the junction; a read error may be the cause. The chain uses TRBV7-9 and TRBJ2-3, with D possibly matching TRBD1 (5 bases). The CDR3 length is 16 residues. Germline loops: CDR1 SEHNR, CDR2 FQNEAQ (reference sequence). The CDR3 DNA sequence: TGTTCCAGCAACCCCCCAGGGCCCAAGGGTACAAATACGCAGTATTTT. Translation: CSSNPPGPKGTNTQYF.

This clone has only one observation. The J gene is TRBJ1-2, the V gene TRBV6-6; unclear D gene. Germline-derived CDR1 and CDR2 are MNHNY and SVGAGI (reference sequence). The CDR3 loop spans 13 amino acids. The V end was cut by 5 bases, the J end by 2 bases, with 9 bases between. The CDR3 here is CASSRTENYGYTF. CDR3 nucleotide sequence: TGTGCCAGCAGTCGTACAGAGAACTATGGCTACACCTTC.

The V gene is TRBV14, the J gene TRBJ1-5, with D hard to call. There are 13 residues in the CDR3. From germline, CDR1 is SGHDN and CDR2 FVKESK. V was cut by 4 bases and J by 7 bases, with 11 bases left in between. As DNA, the CDR3 is TGTGCCAGCAGCCCTAACTCACTGCAGCCCCAGCATTTT. Translation gives CASSPNSLQPQHF.

CDR3: CASNPGQGGTEAFF. CDR3 in DNA: TGTGCCAGCAATCCGGGACAGGGGGGCACTGAAGCTTTCTTT. The V and J genes are TRBV2 and TRBJ1-1; 11 positions agree with TRBD1. Germline V gene data show CDR1 as SNHLY and CDR2 as FYNNEI. The V gene end was trimmed by 7 bases and the J gene end by 4 bases; junction bases not matched to a gene: 5. The CDR3 is made up of 14 amino acids.

The J gene is TRBJ1-3, the V gene TRBV7-9, with D perhaps TRBD1 (5 bases). CDR3 length: 13 residues. CDR1 and CDR2 (germline): SEHNR, FQNEAQ (reference sequence). V shed 8 bases and J shed 6 bases, with 14 bases lying between them. The CDR3 DNA reads TGTGCCAGCCAAGGAGGGGTGGCAAACACCATATATTTT. As protein: CASQGGVANTIYF.